These T cell receptor beta chains were read from a single sample in a study of shared clonotypes between healthy human individuals. The repertoire was sequenced with immunoSEQ multiplex PCR; TCRdb's copy has only in-frame clones and lacks some. The table has around 1 million clones, approximately 76% seen once; the top ten hold approximately 1.5%. The sequencing sample was made of memory CD4+ T cells sorted from blood. These receptors all come from a man between 18 and 29 years old in good health. Each CDR3 is given with its conserved first and last residue. A D gene is named only where the DNA matches it firmly. Clone size is given for some rows only: seen once, a few or many times, or a class if the clone is expanded.

d_call j_call clone_size v_call cdr3_nt cdr3_aa
NA TRBJ2-5 NA TRBV7-6 TGTGCCAGCAGCTTATGGGGAAGTCAAGAGACCCAGTACTTC CASSLWGSQETQYF
NA TRBJ2-7 once TRBV5-1 TGTGCCAGCAGCTGGACCGGGGGTCGGGACGAGCAGTACTTC CASSWTGGRDEQYF
NA TRBJ2-7 NA TRBV28 TGTGCCAGCAGTTTATTTAACCCGGAGGGCCAAAGAGGGGAGCAGTACTTC CASSLFNPEGQRGEQYF
NA TRBJ1-2 few TRBV27 TGTGCCAGCACCACCGCGAACAGCTATGGCTACACCTTC CASTTANSYGYTF
TRBD1 TRBJ1-2 NA TRBV10-3 TGTGCCATCAGCTCCGGGACAGGGGTTGATGGCTACACCTTC CAISSGTGVDGYTF
NA TRBJ2-7 NA TRBV5-5 TGTGCCAGCAGCTTGGCCCCAGGGGTGACCTACGAGCAGTACTTC CASSLAPGVTYEQYF
NA TRBJ1-1 NA TRBV5-1 TGCGCCAGCAGCCGTACAGGGTCTGGTAACACTGAAGCTTTCTTT CASSRTGSGNTEAFF
NA TRBJ2-5 NA TRBV7-2 TGTGCCAGCAGCTTGTCGGAGACCCAGTACTTC CASSLSETQYF
NA TRBJ2-1 NA TRBV6-1 TGTGCCAGCAGCAAGACAGGCCTCGAGCAGTTCTTC CASSKTGLEQFF
TRBD1 TRBJ1-2 few TRBV28 TGTGCCAGCACAGCCAGGGGGCGCGCCTATGGCTACACCTTC CASTARGRAYGYTF
TRBD2 TRBJ2-1 NA TRBV19 TGTGCCAGTAGTAGACTAGCGCTGGCCAGCCTTAATGAGCAGTTCTTC CASSRLALASLNEQFF
NA TRBJ2-7 NA TRBV4-3 TGCGCCAGCAGCCAAGCCGCGGACAGCGGGTACGAGCAGTACTTC CASSQAADSGYEQYF
NA TRBJ2-7 NA TRBV30 TGTGCCTGGAGCCCAGACCGCTACGAGCAGTACTTC CAWSPDRYEQYF
NA TRBJ1-1 few TRBV30 TGTGCCTGGAGTGTTGGAGGGAACACTGAAGCTTTCTTT CAWSVGGNTEAFF
NA TRBJ1-1 few TRBV29-1 TGCAGCGTTGAAGATTCGGAAGCTTTCTTT CSVEDSEAFF
NA TRBJ1-1 few TRBV9 TGTGCCAGCAGCGAAACAGGGCAGAACACTGAAGCTTTCTTT CASSETGQNTEAFF
NA TRBJ2-4 NA TRBV5-8 TGTGCCAGCAGCTTGATCAACCGGGAGAAGATCCGGACCAAAAACATTCAGTACTTC CASSLINREKIRTKNIQYF
TRBD1 TRBJ2-7 NA TRBV11-2 TGTGCCAGCAGCCCCCAGGGACAGGGCTACGAGCAGTACTTC CASSPQGQGYEQYF
NA TRBJ2-3 NA TRBV10-2 TGCGCCGCCGGACAGTTCGATACGCAGTATTTT CAAGQFDTQYF
NA TRBJ2-2 NA TRBV5-6 TGTGCCAGCAGCATTGGAGCTATTAACACCGGGGAGCTGTTTTTT CASSIGAINTGELFF
TRBD1 TRBJ1-6 NA TRBV18 TGTGCCAGCTCCCTGGACAGGGTTAGTTCACCCCTCCACTTT CASSLDRVSSPLHF
NA TRBJ2-2 NA TRBV6-5 TGTGCCAGCAGTTACGGCGGCAGGGCCCACACCGGGGAGCTGTTTTTT CASSYGGRAHTGELFF
NA TRBJ1-1 NA TRBV6-1 TGTGCCAGCAGTGAGGGCAGGGGAAACACTGAAGCTTTCTTT CASSEGRGNTEAFF
TRBD1 TRBJ2-1 NA TRBV30 TGTGCCTGGAGGGGACAGGGATCCTACAATGAGCAGTTCTTC CAWRGQGSYNEQFF
TRBD1 TRBJ1-6 NA TRBV30 TGTGCCTGGACTTCAGACAGGGCGGTCGTTAATTCACCCCTCCACTTT CAWTSDRAVVNSPLHF
NA TRBJ1-6 NA TRBV30 TGTGCCTGGACGGCAAATAATTCACCCCTCCACTTT CAWTANNSPLHF
NA TRBJ2-7 NA TRBV30 TGTGCCTGGAGTCGAATTCCCCCCTACGAGCAGTACTTC CAWSRIPPYEQYF
TRBD1 TRBJ1-2 NA TRBV7-2 TGTGCCAGCAGCCCGGGACAGATCCTATATGGCTACACCTTC CASSPGQILYGYTF
TRBD2 TRBJ2-3 NA TRBV25-1 TGTGCCAGCTCCTACCTTGGGGTCGAGCGGGGGAGCACAGATACGCAGTATTTT CASSYLGVERGSTDTQYF
NA TRBJ2-7 NA TRBV30 TGTGCCTCCGACAGAAACTCCTACGAGCAGTACTTC CASDRNSYEQYF
NA TRBJ2-4 few TRBV6-1 TGTGCCAGCAGTGAATACTCCCTAGCCAAAAACATTCAGTACTTC CASSEYSLAKNIQYF
NA TRBJ1-2 NA TRBV19 TGTGCCAGTAGTACCCGTTTAGGCCTCGACACCTTC CASSTRLGLDTF
TRBD1 TRBJ2-7 NA TRBV19 TGTGCCAGTAGTATCCGGGACAGAGAGACCTACGAGCAGTACTTC CASSIRDRETYEQYF
TRBD1 TRBJ2-5 NA TRBV29-1 TGCAGCGTTGAAAGGGGGCGGGAGACCCAGTACTTC CSVERGRETQYF
NA TRBJ1-5 NA TRBV6-6 TGTGCCAGCCGGCGGGTTAGCAATCAGCCCCAGCATTTT CASRRVSNQPQHF
NA TRBJ1-4 few TRBV6-1 TGTGCCAGCAGTGCTCACGTCCGGAATGAAAAACTGTTTTTT CASSAHVRNEKLFF
TRBD1 TRBJ2-2 NA TRBV7-2 TGTGCCAGCAGCTTTGGGACAGGGTGGGACACCGGGGAGCTGTTTTTT CASSFGTGWDTGELFF
NA TRBJ2-7 NA TRBV27 TGTGCCAGCAGTAGGACGGAGACCTACGAGCAGTACTTC CASSRTETYEQYF
NA TRBJ1-6 NA TRBV14 TGTGCCAGCAGCCCCGGACAGTATAATTCACCCCTCCACTTT CASSPGQYNSPLHF
NA TRBJ1-4 NA TRBV18 TGTGCCAGCTCACGTGGGGATGGAAAACTGTTTTTT CASSRGDGKLFF
NA TRBJ1-2 NA TRBV10-3 TGTGCCATCGAATCCCAGCAAGACCATGGCTACACCTTC CAIESQQDHGYTF